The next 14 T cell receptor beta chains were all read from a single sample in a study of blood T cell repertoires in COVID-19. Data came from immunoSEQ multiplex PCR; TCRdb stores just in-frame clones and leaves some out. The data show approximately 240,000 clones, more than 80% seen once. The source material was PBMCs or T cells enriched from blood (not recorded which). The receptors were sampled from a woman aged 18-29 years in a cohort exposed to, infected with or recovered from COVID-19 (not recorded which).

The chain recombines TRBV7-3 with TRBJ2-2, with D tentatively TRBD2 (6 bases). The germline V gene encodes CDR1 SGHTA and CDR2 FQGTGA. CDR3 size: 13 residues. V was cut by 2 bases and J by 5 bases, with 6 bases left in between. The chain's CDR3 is CASSLGGTGELFF. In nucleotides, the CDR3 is TGTGCCAGCAGCTTAGGAGGGACCGGGGAGCTGTTTTTT.

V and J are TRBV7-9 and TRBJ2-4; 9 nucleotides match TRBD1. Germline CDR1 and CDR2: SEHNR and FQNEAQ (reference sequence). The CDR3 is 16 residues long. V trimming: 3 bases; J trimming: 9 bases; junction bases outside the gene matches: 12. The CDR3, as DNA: TGTGCCAGCAGCTTCGGGACAGGGCAGGGCGGGAGCATTCAGTACTTC. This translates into CASSFGTGQGGSIQYF.

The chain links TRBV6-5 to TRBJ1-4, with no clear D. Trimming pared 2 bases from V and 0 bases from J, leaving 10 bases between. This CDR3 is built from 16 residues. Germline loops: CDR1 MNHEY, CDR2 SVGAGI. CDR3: CASSYKRSTTNEKLFF. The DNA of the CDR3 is TGTGCCAGCAGTTACAAACGGTCGACAACTAATGAAAAACTGTTTTTT.

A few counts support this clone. The CDR3 loop is CASSIPGGYEQYF. The DNA for the CDR3 is TGTGCCAGTAGTATTCCGGGAGGCTACGAGCAGTACTTC. The chain employs TRBV19 and TRBJ2-7, with 7 positions matching TRBD2. Germline lookup yields CDR1 LNHDA and CDR2 SQIVND (reference sequence). CDR3 length: 13 amino acids. V dropped 3 bases and J dropped 3; count of bases not matched to a gene: 2.

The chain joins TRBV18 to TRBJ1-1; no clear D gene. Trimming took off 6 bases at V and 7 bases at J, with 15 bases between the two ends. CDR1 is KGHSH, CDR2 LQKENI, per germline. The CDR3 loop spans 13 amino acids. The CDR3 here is CASSTGLRDEAFF. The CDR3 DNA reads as TGTGCCAGCTCCACGGGTCTGAGGGATGAAGCTTTCTTT.

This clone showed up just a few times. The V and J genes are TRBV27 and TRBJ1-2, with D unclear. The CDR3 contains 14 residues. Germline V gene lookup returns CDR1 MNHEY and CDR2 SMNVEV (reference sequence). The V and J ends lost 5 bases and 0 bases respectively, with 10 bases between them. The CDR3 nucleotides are TGTGCCAGCAGTCCGTGGCTCTCTAACTATGGCTACACCTTC. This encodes CASSPWLSNYGYTF.

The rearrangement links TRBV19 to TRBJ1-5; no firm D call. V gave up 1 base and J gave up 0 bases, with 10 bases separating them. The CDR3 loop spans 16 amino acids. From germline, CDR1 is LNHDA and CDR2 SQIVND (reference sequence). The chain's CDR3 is CASSIVAVRSNQPQHF. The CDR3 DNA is TGTGCCAGTAGTATAGTAGCAGTCCGTAGCAATCAGCCCCAGCATTTT.

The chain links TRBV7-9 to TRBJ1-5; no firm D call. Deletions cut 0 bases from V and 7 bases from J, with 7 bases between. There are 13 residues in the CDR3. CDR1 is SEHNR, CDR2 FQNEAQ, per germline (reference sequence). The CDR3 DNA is TGTGCCAGCAGCTTAGCGGAGGGCCAGCCCCAGCATTTT. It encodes CASSLAEGQPQHF.

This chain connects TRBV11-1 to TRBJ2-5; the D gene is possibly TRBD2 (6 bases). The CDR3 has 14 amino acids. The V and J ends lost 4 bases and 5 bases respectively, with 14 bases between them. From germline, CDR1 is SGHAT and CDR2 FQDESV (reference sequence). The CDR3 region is CASSYGTQAETQYF. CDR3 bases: TGTGCCAGCAGCTACGGGACTCAGGCGGAGACCCAGTACTTC.

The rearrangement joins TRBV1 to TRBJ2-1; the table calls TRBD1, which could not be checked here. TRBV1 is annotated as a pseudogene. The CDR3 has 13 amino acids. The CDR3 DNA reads TGCACCAGCAGCTCAGGGGGGTACAATGAGCAGTTCTTC. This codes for CTSSSGGYNEQFF.

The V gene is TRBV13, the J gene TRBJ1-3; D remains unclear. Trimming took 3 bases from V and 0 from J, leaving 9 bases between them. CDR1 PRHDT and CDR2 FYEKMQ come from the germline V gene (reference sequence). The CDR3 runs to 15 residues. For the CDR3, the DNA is TGTGCCAGCAGCTTCCGGATAGCCTCTGGAAACACCATATATTTT. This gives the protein CASSFRIASGNTIYF.

The CDR3 protein is CASSLVVAGGPVDTQYF. CDR3 coding DNA: TGCGCCAGCAGCTTGGTAGTAGCGGGAGGGCCGGTAGATACGCAGTATTTT. The chain carries TRBV5-1 and TRBJ2-3; TRBD2 matches 11 bases. Germline assignment: CDR1 SGHRS and CDR2 YFSETQ. Unmatched junction bases numbered 8, after V lost 0 bases and J lost 5 bases. CDR3 size: 17 residues.

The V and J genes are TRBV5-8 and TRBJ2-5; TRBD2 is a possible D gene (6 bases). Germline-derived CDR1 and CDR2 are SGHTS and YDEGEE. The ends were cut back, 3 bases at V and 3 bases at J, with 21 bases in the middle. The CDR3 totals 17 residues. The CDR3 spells CASSSPLRGRFEETQYF. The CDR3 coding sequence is TGTGCCAGCAGCTCCCCTTTGCGGGGTCGTTTCGAAGAGACCCAGTACTTC.

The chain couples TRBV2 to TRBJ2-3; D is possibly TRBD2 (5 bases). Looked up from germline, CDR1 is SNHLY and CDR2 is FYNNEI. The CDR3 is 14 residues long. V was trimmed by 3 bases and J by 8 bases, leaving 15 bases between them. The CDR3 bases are TGTGCCAGCAGTGAGCGGGCCGCTCCAGGTACGCAGTATTTT. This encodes CASSERAAPGTQYF. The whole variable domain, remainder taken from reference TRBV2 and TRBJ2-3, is EPEVTQTPSHQVTQMGQEVILRCVPISNHLYFYWYRQILGQKVEFLVSFYNNEISEKSEIFDDQFSVERPDGSNFTLKIRSTKLEDSAMYFCASSERAAPGTQYFGPGTRLTVL.